Presented here are 15 T cell receptor beta chains from one specimen sequenced in a study of blood T cell repertoires in COVID-19. Clones were sequenced by immunoSEQ multiplex PCR, and TCRdb holds only the in-frame ones, with some missing. Of over 250,000 clones in the sample, approximately 90% were seen once. The sample comprised PBMCs or T cells enriched from blood (not recorded which). Receptors were obtained from a woman between 18 and 29 years old who had recovered from COVID-19.

V gene TRBV6-5 combines with J gene TRBJ1-2, with D possibly being TRBD1 (5 bases). Per germline, CDR1 MNHEY and CDR2 SVGAGI. The CDR3 consists of 13 residues. V gave up 6 bases and J gave up 4 bases, with 12 bases separating them. The CDR3 nucleotides are TGTGCCAGCAGCCGAGGACAAATCTATGGCTACACCTTC. Protein product: CASSRGQIYGYTF.

The V gene is TRBV19, the J gene TRBJ2-4; perhaps TRBD1 as D (7 bases). The V gene's germline CDR1 is LNHDA and CDR2 SQIVND (reference sequence). The CDR3 consists of 13 residues. The V and J ends lost 4 bases and 6 bases respectively, with 10 bases between them. CDR3 in amino acids: CASSRQGGNIQYF. In nucleotides, the CDR3 is TGTGCCAGTAGTAGACAGGGAGGAAACATTCAGTACTTC.

The V gene is TRBV4-1, the J gene TRBJ2-3; 8 nucleotides match TRBD2. V gave up 1 base and J gave up 4 bases; unmatched junction bases: 10. This CDR3 spans 17 amino acids. Per germline, CDR1 MGHRA and CDR2 YSYEKL. CDR3 residues: CASSQARQSGGPDTQYF. The DNA for the CDR3 is TGCGCCAGCAGCCAAGCGAGGCAAAGCGGGGGCCCAGATACGCAGTATTTT.

This chain links TRBV4-1 with TRBJ1-1, with D tentatively TRBD1 (5 bases). CDR3 length equals 14 residues. V lost 3 bases, J lost 6 bases, and 14 bases lay in between. The germline gives CDR1 MGHRA, CDR2 YSYEKL. The CDR3: CASSHPGAGSEAFF. CDR3 DNA: TGCGCCAGCAGCCATCCTGGGGCGGGGTCTGAAGCTTTCTTT.

The genes are TRBV28 and TRBJ2-3; 7 nucleotides line up with TRBD2. This CDR3 contains 17 residues. The germline V gene encodes CDR1 MDHEN and CDR2 SYDVKM. V shed 5 bases, J shed 0 bases, and the junction held 11 bases outside the gene matches. The CDR3 region is CASSARGLSTSTDTQYF. DNA for the CDR3: TGTGCCAGCAGTGCGAGGGGACTATCCACTAGCACAGATACGCAGTATTTT. The complete variable domain, with remaining parts taken from reference TRBV28 and TRBJ2-3, reads DVKVTQSSRYLVKRTGEKVFLECVQDMDHENMFWYRQDPGLGLRLIYFSYDVKMKEKGDIPEGYSVSREKKERFSLILESASTNQTSMYLCASSARGLSTSTDTQYFGPGTRLTVL.

V and J are TRBV3-1 (or the pseudogene TRBV3-2) and TRBJ2-7; 7 positions match TRBD1. This CDR3 region has 15 residues. Germline trimming cut 1 base from V and 4 bases from J; bases unmatched to any gene: 7. The V gene's germline CDR1 is LGHDT and CDR2 YNNKEL (reference sequence). The CDR3 DNA sequence: TGTGCCAGCAGCCAAGGTGACAGGGATCGGTACGAGCAGTACTTC. It translates to CASSQGDRDRYEQYF.

The gene calls are TRBV5-1 and TRBJ1-5; D may be TRBD1 (6 bases). Germline V lookup: CDR1 SGHRS, CDR2 YFSETQ. V dropped 3 bases and J dropped 3 bases, with 13 bases sitting between them. The CDR3 is 15 amino acids. CDR3 DNA sequence: TGCGCCAGCAGCTCGCCGGACAGCCTCAATCAGCCCCAGCATTTT. It is translated as CASSSPDSLNQPQHF.

The chain joins TRBV2 to TRBJ1-1; TRBD1 agrees at 7 bases. This CDR3 spans 15 amino acids. Germline loops: CDR1 SNHLY, CDR2 FYNNEI. Trimming took 6 bases from V and 0 from J; bases not matched to a gene: 7. CDR3 region: CASSPRQGLNTEAFF. The CDR3 DNA follows: TGTGCCAGCAGCCCAAGACAGGGCCTGAACACTGAAGCTTTCTTT.

The chain carries TRBV5-1 and TRBJ1-2; D is ambiguous. Trimming pared 3 bases from V and 4 bases from J, leaving 13 bases between. The CDR3 contains 14 residues. In germline, CDR1 is SGHRS, CDR2 YFSETQ. The CDR3 DNA is TGCGCCAGCAGCTGGGCCCAAGGCCTCTATGGCTACACCTTC. This sequence encodes CASSWAQGLYGYTF.

This rearrangement joins TRBV24-1 to TRBJ2-7; D possibly corresponds to TRBD1 (5 bases). This CDR3 has 16 amino acids. V was clipped by 5 bases and J by 3 bases, with 19 bases between them. The germline gives CDR1 KGHDR, CDR2 SFDVKD. Written as DNA, the CDR3 is TGTGCCACCAGTGCTGAAAGACAGACCTGGATCTACGAGCAGTACTTC. It translates to CATSAERQTWIYEQYF.

The chain recombines TRBV5-4 with TRBJ1-4; D uncertain. In germline, CDR1 is SGHNT, CDR2 YYREEE (reference sequence). This CDR3 region has 14 residues. Between the trimmed V and J ends, which lost 3 bases and 4 bases, there was a span of 10 bases. The CDR3: CASSSREDNEKLFF. CDR3 nucleotides: TGTGCCAGCAGCTCAAGGGAGGATAATGAAAAACTGTTTTTT.

V is TRBV19 and J is TRBJ1-2, with TRBD1 matching over 8 bases. J gave up 4 bases and V 5 bases, and 3 bases lay outside the gene matches. CDR3 length equals 13 residues. Per germline, CDR1 LNHDA and CDR2 SQIVND (reference sequence). The DNA of the CDR3 is TGTGCCAGTAGTTCAGACAGGGGCTATGGCTACACCTTC. This codes for CASSSDRGYGYTF.

The chain has TRBV11-3 and TRBJ1-1; possible D gene TRBD1, 5 bases. V was trimmed by 4 bases and J by 4 bases, leaving 10 bases between them. Germline V gene sequence: CDR1 SGHNT, CDR2 YENEEA. The CDR3 has 13 residues. The CDR3 sequence is CASSSPQGTEAFF. For the CDR3, the DNA is TGTGCCAGCAGCTCCCCTCAGGGCACTGAAGCTTTCTTT.

The chain links TRBV9 to TRBJ2-3; D unclear. Trimming left V 3 bases short and J 5 bases short, with 10 bases between. The CDR3 has 13 amino acids. CDR1 is SGDLS, CDR2 YYNGEE, per germline. Here the CDR3 reads CASSAANLDTQYF. CDR3 sequence (DNA): TGTGCCAGCAGCGCCGCTAACTTAGATACGCAGTATTTT.

The chain carries TRBV2 and TRBJ2-2; D may be TRBD1 (7 bases). Trimming took 3 bases from V and 0 from J, leaving 14 bases between them. Looked up from germline, CDR1 is SNHLY and CDR2 is FYNNEI. The CDR3 runs 17 residues. The CDR3 sequence: CASSDPGGGSNTGELFF. CDR3 sequence (DNA): TGTGCCAGCAGTGACCCAGGGGGAGGTTCGAACACCGGGGAGCTGTTTTTT.